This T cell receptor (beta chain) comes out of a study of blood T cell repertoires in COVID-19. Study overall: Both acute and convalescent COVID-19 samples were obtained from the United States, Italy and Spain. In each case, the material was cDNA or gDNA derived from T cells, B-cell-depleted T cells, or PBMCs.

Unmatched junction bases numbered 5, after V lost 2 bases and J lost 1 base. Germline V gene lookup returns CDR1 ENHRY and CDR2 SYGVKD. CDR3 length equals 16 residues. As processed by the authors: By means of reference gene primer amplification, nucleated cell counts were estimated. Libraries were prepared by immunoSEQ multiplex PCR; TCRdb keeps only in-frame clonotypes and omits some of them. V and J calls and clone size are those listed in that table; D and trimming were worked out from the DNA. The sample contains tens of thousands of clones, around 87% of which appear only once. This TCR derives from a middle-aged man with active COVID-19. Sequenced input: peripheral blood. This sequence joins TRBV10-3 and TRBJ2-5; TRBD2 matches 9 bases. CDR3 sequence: CAISESSGSLQETQYF. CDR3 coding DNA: TGTGCCATCAGTGAGAGTAGCGGGAGCCTCCAAGAGACCCAGTACTTC.